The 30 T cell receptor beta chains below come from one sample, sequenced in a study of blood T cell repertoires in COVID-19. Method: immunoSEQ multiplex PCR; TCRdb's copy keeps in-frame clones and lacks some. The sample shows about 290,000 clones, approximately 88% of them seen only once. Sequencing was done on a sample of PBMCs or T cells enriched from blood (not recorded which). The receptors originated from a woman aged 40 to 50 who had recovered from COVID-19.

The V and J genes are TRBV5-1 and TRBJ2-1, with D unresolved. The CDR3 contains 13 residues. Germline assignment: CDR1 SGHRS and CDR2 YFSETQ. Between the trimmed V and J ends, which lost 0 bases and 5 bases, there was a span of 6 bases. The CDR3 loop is CASSLGSHNEQFF. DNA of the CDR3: TGCGCCAGCAGCTTGGGGAGTCACAATGAGCAGTTCTTC.

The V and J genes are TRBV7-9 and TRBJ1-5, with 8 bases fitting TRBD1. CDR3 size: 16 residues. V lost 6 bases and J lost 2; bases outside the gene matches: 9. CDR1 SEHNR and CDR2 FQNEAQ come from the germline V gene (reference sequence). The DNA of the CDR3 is TGTGCCAGCAGTCGTCAGGGGGCGCGGGGCAATCAGCCCCAGCATTTT. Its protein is CASSRQGARGNQPQHF. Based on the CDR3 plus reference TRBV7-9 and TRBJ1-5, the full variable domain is DTGVSQNPRHKITKRGQNVTFRCDPISEHNRLYWYRQTLGQGPEFLTYFQNEAQLEKSRLLSDRFSAERPKGSFSTLEIQRTEQGDSAMYLCASSRQGARGNQPQHFGDGTRLSIL.

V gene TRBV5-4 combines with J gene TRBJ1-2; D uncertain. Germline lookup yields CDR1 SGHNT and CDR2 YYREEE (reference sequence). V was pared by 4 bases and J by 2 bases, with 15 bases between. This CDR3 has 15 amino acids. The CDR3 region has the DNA TGTGCCAGCAGCACCGGTCGGGGTACCAACTATGGCTACACCTTC. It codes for CASSTGRGTNYGYTF.

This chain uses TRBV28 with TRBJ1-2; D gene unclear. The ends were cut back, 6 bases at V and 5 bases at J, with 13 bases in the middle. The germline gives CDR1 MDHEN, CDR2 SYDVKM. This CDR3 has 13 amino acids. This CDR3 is CASSPIPSYGYTF. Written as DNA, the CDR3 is TGTGCCAGCAGCCCTATACCCTCTTATGGCTACACCTTC.

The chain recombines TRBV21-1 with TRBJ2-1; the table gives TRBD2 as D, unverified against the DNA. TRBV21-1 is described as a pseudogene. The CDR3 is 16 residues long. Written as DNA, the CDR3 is TGTGCCAGCAGCAAATTCGGCAGAGGGAGATACAATGAGCAGTTCTTC. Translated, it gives CASSKFGRGRYNEQFF.

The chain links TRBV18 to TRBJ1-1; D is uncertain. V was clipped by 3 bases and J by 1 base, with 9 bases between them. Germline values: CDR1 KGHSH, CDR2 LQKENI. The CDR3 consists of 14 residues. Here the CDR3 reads CASSPPTGNTEAFF. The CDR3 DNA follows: TGTGCCAGCTCACCCCCGACGGGGAACACTGAAGCTTTCTTT.

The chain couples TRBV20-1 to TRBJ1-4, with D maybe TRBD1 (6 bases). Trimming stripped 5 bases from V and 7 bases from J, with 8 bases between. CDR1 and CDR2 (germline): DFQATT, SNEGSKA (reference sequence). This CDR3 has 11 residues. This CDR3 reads CSAFRGEKLFF. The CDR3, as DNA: TGCAGTGCTTTCAGGGGTGAAAAACTGTTTTTT.

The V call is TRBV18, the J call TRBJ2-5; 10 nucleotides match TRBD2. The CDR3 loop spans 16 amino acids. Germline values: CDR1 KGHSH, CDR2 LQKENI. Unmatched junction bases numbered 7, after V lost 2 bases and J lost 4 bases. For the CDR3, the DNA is TGTGCCAGCTCACCAGTAGGACTAGCGGCCTCAGAGACCCAGTACTTC. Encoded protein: CASSPVGLAASETQYF.

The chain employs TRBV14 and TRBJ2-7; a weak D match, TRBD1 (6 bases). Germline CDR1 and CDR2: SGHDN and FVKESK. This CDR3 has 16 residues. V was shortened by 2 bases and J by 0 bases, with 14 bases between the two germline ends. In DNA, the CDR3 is TGTGCCAGCAGCCAATTCGGAACAGGGAGCTCCTACGAGCAGTACTTC. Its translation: CASSQFGTGSSYEQYF.

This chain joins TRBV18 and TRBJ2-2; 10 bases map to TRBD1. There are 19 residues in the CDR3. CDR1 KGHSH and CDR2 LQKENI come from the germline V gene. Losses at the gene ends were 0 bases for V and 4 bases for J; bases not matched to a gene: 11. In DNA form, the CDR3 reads TGTGCCAGCTCACCACCAGTCGCTGACAGGGGGCGGTTCACCGGGGAGCTGTTTTTT. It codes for CASSPPVADRGRFTGELFF.

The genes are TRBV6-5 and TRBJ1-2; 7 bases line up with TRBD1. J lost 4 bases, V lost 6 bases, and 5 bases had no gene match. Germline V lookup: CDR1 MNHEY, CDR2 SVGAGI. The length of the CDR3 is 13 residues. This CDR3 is CASSSDRAYGYTF. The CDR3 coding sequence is TGTGCCAGCAGCTCCGACAGGGCCTATGGCTACACCTTC.

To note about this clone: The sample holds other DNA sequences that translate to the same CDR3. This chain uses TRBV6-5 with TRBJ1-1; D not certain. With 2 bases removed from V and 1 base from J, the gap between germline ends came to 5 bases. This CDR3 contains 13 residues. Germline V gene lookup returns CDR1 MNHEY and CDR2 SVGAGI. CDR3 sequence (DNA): TGTGCCAGCAGTTACGGGCGGAACACTGAAGCTTTCTTT. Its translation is CASSYGRNTEAFF.

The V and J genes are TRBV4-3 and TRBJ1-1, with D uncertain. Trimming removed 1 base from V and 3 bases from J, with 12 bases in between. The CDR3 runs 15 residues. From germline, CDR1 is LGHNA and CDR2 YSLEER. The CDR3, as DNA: TGCGCCAGCAGCCAAGCGGTCTGGAGGGACACTGAAGCTTTCTTT. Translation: CASSQAVWRDTEAFF.

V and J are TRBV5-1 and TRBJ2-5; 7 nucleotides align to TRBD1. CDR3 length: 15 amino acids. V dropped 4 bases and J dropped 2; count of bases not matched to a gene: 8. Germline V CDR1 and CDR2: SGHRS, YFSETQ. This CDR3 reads CASSPTTGLQETQYF. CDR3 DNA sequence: TGCGCCAGCAGCCCCACGACAGGGCTTCAAGAGACCCAGTACTTC.

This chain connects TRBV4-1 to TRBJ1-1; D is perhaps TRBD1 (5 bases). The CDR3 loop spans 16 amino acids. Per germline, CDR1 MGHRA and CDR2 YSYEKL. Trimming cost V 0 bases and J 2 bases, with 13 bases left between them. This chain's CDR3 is CASSQDRWQGNTEAFF. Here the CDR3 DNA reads TGCGCCAGCAGCCAAGATCGTTGGCAGGGTAACACTGAAGCTTTCTTT.

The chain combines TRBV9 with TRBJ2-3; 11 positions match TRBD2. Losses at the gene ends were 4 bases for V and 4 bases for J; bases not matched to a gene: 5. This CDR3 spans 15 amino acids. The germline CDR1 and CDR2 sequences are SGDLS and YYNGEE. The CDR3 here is CASSMGLAAADTQYF. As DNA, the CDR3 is TGTGCCAGCAGCATGGGACTAGCGGCTGCAGATACGCAGTATTTT.

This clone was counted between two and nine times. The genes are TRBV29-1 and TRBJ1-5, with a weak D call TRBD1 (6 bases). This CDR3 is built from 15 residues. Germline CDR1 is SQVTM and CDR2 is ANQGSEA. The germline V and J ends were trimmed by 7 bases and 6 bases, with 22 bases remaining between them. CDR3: CSDRMRQELTQPQHF. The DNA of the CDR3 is TGCAGCGATCGTATGAGACAGGAACTTACTCAGCCCCAGCATTTT.

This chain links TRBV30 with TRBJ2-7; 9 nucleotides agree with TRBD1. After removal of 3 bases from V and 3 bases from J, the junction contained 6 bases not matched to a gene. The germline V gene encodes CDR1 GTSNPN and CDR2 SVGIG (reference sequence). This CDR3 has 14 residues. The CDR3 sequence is CAWSTGQGRYEQYF. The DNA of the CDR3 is TGTGCCTGGAGCACCGGACAGGGGCGCTACGAGCAGTACTTC.

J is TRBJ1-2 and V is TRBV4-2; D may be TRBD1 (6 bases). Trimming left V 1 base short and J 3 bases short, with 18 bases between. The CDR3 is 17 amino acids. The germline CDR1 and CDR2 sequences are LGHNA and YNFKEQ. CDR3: CASSQVKSGRGDYGYTF. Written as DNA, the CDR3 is TGTGCCAGCAGCCAAGTTAAGTCGGGCAGGGGAGACTATGGCTACACCTTC.

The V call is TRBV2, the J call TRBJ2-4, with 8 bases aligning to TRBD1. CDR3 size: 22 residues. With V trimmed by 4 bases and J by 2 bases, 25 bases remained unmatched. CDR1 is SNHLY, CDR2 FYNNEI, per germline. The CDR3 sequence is CASSAPRGKAGGFTGTKNIQYF. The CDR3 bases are TGTGCCAGCAGTGCCCCCCGGGGGAAGGCAGGGGGCTTCACTGGTACCAAAAACATTCAGTACTTC.

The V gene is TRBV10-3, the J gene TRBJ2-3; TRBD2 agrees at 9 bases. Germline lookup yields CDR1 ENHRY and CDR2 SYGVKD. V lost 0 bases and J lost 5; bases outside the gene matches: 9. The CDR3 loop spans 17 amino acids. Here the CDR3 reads CAISESTRAGGGDTQYF. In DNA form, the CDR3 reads TGTGCCATCAGTGAGTCGACTCGAGCGGGGGGAGGAGATACGCAGTATTTT.

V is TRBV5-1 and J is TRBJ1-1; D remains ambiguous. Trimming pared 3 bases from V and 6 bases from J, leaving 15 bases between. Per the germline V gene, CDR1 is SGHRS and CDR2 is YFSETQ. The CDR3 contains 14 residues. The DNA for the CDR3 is TGCGCCAGCAGCTCAGACCCCGGGGTATCTGAAGCTTTCTTT. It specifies CASSSDPGVSEAFF.

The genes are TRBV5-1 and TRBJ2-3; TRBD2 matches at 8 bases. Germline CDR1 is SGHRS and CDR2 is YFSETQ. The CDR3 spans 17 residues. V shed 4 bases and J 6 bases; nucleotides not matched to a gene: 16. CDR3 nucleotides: TGCGCCAGCAGCCCATGGAGTGGACGGGGGGGCCGGGATACGCAGTATTTT. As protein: CASSPWSGRGGRDTQYF.

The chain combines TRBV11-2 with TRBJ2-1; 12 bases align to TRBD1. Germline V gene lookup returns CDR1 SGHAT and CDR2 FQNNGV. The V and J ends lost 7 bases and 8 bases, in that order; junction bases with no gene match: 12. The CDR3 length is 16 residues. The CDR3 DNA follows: TGTGCCAGCAACTTCCACCCGGGACAGGGGGCCGATGAGCAGTTCTTC. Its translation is CASNFHPGQGADEQFF.

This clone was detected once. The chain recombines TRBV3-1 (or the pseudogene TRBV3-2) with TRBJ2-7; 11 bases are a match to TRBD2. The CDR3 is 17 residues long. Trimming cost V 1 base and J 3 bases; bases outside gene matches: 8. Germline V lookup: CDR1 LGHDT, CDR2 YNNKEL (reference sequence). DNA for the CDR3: TGTGCCAGCAGCCAAGCCCGCACTAGCGGGAGTCGCTACGAGCAGTACTTC. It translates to CASSQARTSGSRYEQYF.

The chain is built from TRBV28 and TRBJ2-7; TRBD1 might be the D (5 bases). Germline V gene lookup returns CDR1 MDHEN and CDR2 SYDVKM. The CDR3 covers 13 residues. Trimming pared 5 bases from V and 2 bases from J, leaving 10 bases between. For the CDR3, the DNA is TGTGCCAGCAGTGTTTCAGGGCCCTACGAGCAGTACTTC. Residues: CASSVSGPYEQYF.

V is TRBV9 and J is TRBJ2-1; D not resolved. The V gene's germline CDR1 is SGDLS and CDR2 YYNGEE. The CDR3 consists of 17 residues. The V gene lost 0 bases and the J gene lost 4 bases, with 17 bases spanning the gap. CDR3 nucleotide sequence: TGTGCCAGCAGCGTAGATGGTCGAGTCCCGGGTTACAATGAGCAGTTCTTC. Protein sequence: CASSVDGRVPGYNEQFF. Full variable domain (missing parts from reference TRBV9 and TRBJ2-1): DSGVTQTPKHLITATGQRVTLRCSPRSGDLSVYWYQQSLDQGLQFLIQYYNGEERAKGNILERFSAQQFPDLHSELNLSSLELGDSALYFCASSVDGRVPGYNEQFFGPGTRLTVL.

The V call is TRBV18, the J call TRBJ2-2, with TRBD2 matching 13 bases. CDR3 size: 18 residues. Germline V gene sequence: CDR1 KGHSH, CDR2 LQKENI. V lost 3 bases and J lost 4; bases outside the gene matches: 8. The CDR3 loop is CASSPGLAGERITGELFF. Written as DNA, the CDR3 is TGTGCCAGCTCACCCGGACTAGCGGGAGAGCGAATCACCGGGGAGCTGTTTTTT.

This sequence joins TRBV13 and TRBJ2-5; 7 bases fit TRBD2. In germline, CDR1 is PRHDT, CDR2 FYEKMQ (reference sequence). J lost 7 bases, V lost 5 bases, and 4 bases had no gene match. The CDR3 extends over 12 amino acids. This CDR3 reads CASSHTGGTQYF. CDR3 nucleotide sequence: TGTGCCAGCAGCCACACGGGAGGGACCCAGTACTTC.

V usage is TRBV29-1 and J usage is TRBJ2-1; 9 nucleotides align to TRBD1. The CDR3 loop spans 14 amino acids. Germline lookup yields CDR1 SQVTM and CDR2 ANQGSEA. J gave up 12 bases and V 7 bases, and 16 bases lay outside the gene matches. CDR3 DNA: TGCAGCGCCCGAGGGGGGGACAGGGAAGTTCTGCAGTTCTTC. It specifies CSARGGDREVLQFF.